Below are 27 T cell receptor beta chains sequenced from a single sample in a study of blood T cells in healthy people across ages. For the second PCR, which ran for 7 to 11 cycles, a sample-barcoded 5' primer and a J-beta primer mix were used. One entry per CDR3 protein, called by TCRdb with MiXCR from the 5' RACE reads. The sample gives hundreds of thousands of distinct CDR3 sequences, about 34% of which show up once; approximately 15% is in the top ten. Sequencing was performed on blood. These receptor sequences come from an elderly woman in good health.

This clonotype was counted a few times. A much larger clone is a single base away; this may be a read error. This chain uses TRBV7-9 with TRBJ1-2; 8 bases align to TRBD1. CDR1 and CDR2 from the germline V gene are SEHNR and FQNEAQ (reference sequence). J lost 6 bases, V lost 3 bases, and 12 bases had no gene match. The CDR3 loop spans 16 amino acids. CDR3 sequence reads: CASSLASGGSCHGYTF. CDR3 sequence (DNA): TGTGCCAGCAGCTTGGCCTCAGGGGGCTCTTGTCATGGCTACACCTTC. Looking up the rest from reference TRBV7-9 and TRBJ1-2 gives the full variable domain: DTGVSQNPRHKITKRGQNVTFRCDPISEHNRLYWYRQTLGQGPEFLTYFQNEAQLEKSRLLSDRFSAERPKGSFSTLEIQRTEQGDSAMYLCASSLASGGSCHGYTFGSGTRLTVV.

This clonotype was counted at least ten times. V is TRBV5-5 and J is TRBJ2-7, with 9 bases matching TRBD1. V gave up 4 bases and J gave up 5 bases; unmatched junction bases: 7. Germline CDR1 reads SGHKS; CDR2 reads YYEKEE (reference sequence). The CDR3 covers 14 residues. CDR3 region: CASSLQGAAHEQYF. The CDR3 DNA follows: TGTGCCAGCAGCCTACAGGGGGCCGCCCACGAGCAGTACTTC.

Note on this clonotype: A much larger clone differs from this one at a single base, so this may be a read error. This is likely a read error, given that the CDR3 carries no conserved phenylalanine or tryptophan at its end. V and J are TRBV10-3 and TRBJ2-3, with TRBD2 matching 11 bases. Germline trimming cut 4 bases from V and 0 bases from J; bases unmatched to any gene: 6. The CDR3 covers 17 residues. Germline lookup yields CDR1 ENHRY and CDR2 SYGVKD. As DNA, the CDR3 is TGTGCCATCAGTGCCACTAGCGGGGGATATAGCACAGATACGCAGTATTTG. Protein sequence: CAISATSGGYSTDTQYL.

This clonotype has a count of ten or more. This sequence joins TRBV20-1 and TRBJ2-1, with D possibly being TRBD1 or TRBD2 (5 bases each). V was cut by 3 bases and J by 6 bases, with 18 bases left in between. The CDR3 sequence is 15 residues long. Germline CDR1 DFQATT, CDR2 SNEGSKA (reference sequence). The CDR3 is CSASSGAGYRNEQFF. As DNA, the CDR3 is TGCAGTGCTAGCTCCGGGGCAGGGTATCGCAATGAGCAGTTCTTC.

The chain joins TRBV7-2 to TRBJ2-2; no clear D gene. The V and J ends lost 5 bases and 3 bases respectively, with 13 bases between them. This CDR3 comprises 15 residues. Germline loops: CDR1 SGHTA, CDR2 FQGNSA. CDR3 protein: CASSVTSRDTGELFF. The DNA of the CDR3 is TGTGCCAGCAGCGTTACGAGTCGGGACACCGGGGAGCTGTTTTTT.

The table lists this clonotype with many counts. CDR3 nucleotides: TGCAGTGCTAGTAGTGGTCAAGAGACCCAGTACTTC. This gives the protein CSASSGQETQYF. This chain joins TRBV20-1 and TRBJ2-5; the D is unclear. Trimming pared 3 bases from V and 2 bases from J, leaving 7 bases between. CDR3 length: 12 amino acids. Germline assignment: CDR1 DFQATT and CDR2 SNEGSKA (reference sequence).

This clonotype came up once. The chain couples TRBV6-5 to TRBJ2-5, with D possibly matching TRBD2 (7 bases). This CDR3 is 14 amino acids long. CDR1 is MNHEY and CDR2 is SVGAGI in the germline V gene. Deletions cut 6 bases from V and 11 bases from J, with 22 bases between. CDR3 sequence: CASSLGGRLDGQYF. CDR3 nucleotides: TGTGCCAGCAGCCTCGGGGGGCGTCTCGACGGGCAGTACTTC.

This clonotype was picked up many times. This chain joins TRBV27 and TRBJ2-3, with 10 bases matching TRBD1. Trimming took 5 bases from V and 2 from J; bases not matched to a gene: 7. The length of the CDR3 is 16 residues. Per the germline V gene, CDR1 is MNHEY and CDR2 is SMNVEV (reference sequence). CDR3: CASSQGQGGTTDTQYF. CDR3 in DNA: TGTGCCAGCAGTCAAGGACAGGGGGGCACCACAGATACGCAGTATTTT.

With regard to this clonotype: A read error may explain this, as a much larger clone is one base away. V and J are TRBV28 and TRBJ2-7, with D possibly TRBD1 on 5 matching bases. CDR1 MDHEN and CDR2 SYDVKM come from the germline V gene. CDR3 length equals 14 residues. V shed 4 bases and J shed 7 bases, with 17 bases lying between them. The CDR3 spells CASSSPQNRGEQYF. The CDR3 nucleotides are TGTGCCAGCAGTTCGCCCCAAAATAGGGGAGAGCAGTACTTC.

Worth noting for this clonotype: Given a much more abundant clone one base away, this may be a read error. The chain has TRBV20-1 and TRBJ1-4; D uncertain. V was trimmed by 2 bases and J by 6 bases, leaving 13 bases between them. The CDR3 extends over 14 amino acids. Germline V lookup: CDR1 DFQATT, CDR2 SNEGSKA (reference sequence). CDR3 in DNA: TGCAGTGCTAGACGTGGTAACCCAGATGAAAAACTGTTTTTT. This codes for CSARRGNPDEKLFF.

This clonotype came up many times. This chain connects TRBV3-1 to TRBJ2-1, with TRBD2 identical over 9 bases. Germline CDR1 LGHDT, CDR2 YNNKEL (reference sequence). The CDR3 length is 17 residues. V lost 3 bases, J lost 8 bases, and 14 bases stayed unmatched. The CDR3 protein is CASSQRAGLAGRYEQFF. CDR3 bases: TGTGCCAGCAGCCAGAGGGCCGGCCTAGCGGGGAGATATGAGCAGTTCTTC.

J is TRBJ2-2 and V is TRBV7-9; 9 nucleotides align to TRBD2. The CDR3 has 14 residues. The germline CDR1 and CDR2 sequences are SEHNR and FQNEAQ (reference sequence). The CDR3 loop reads CVSGGTSRTGELFF. CDR3 nucleotides: TGTGTCTCTGGGGGGACTAGCAGAACCGGGGAGCTGTTTTTT.

The gene calls are TRBV10-2 and TRBJ1-2; the match to TRBD1 covers 12 bases. J gave up 5 bases and V 7 bases, and 11 bases lay outside the gene matches. This CDR3 comprises 16 residues. Germline V gene data show CDR1 as WSHSY and CDR2 as SAAADI. The CDR3 coding sequence is TGCGCCAGCACCCCGGGACAGGGGGCTTTCGGGTATGGCTACACCTTC. As protein: CASTPGQGAFGYGYTF.

This clonotype was detected many times. The rearrangement uses TRBV7-2 and TRBJ2-3; perhaps D is TRBD1 or TRBD2 (5 bases each). The CDR3 consists of 14 residues. Trimming took off 6 bases at V and 6 bases at J, with 16 bases between the two ends. CDR1 is SGHTA and CDR2 is FQGNSA in the germline V gene. The CDR3 here is CASSRDPQMDTQYF. CDR3 sequence (DNA): TGTGCCAGCAGTCGGGACCCCCAGATGGATACGCAGTATTTT.

About this clonotype: Just one base apart from a much larger clone, this may be a read error. The chain employs TRBV12-3 or TRBV12-4 and TRBJ1-2; a possible D gene is TRBD1 (5 bases). The CDR3 is 13 amino acids. The CDR3 DNA is TGTGCCAGCAGTTTAGATGGGGGGGATGGCCACACCTTC. Protein: CASSLDGGDGHTF.

The chain joins TRBV5-1 to TRBJ1-4, with D hard to call. The CDR3 totals 15 residues. CDR1 SGHRS and CDR2 YFSETQ come from the germline V gene. V shed 3 bases and J shed 10 bases, with 19 bases lying between them. CDR3 in DNA: TGCGCCAGCAGCTGGCTTGGAGGAGGCGATGGAAAACTGTTTTTT. Translation: CASSWLGGGDGKLFF.

This clonotype was detected a few times. The chain joins TRBV5-5 to TRBJ1-1, with D hard to call. Germline-derived CDR1 and CDR2 are SGHKS and YYEKEE (reference sequence). The CDR3 runs to 15 residues. Trimming stripped 0 bases from V and 0 bases from J, with 9 bases between. CDR3 in amino acids: CASSLDRDLNTEAFF. Written as DNA, the CDR3 is TGTGCCAGCAGCTTGGACAGAGACTTGAACACTGAAGCTTTCTTT.

This clonotype was seen repeatedly, ten times or more. CDR3 in DNA: TGTGCCAGCGCCCAATCAGCGGGGGGCGAAGAGACCCAGTACTTC. This codes for CASAQSAGGEETQYF. The chain is built from TRBV7-9 and TRBJ2-5; 9 bases are shared with TRBD2. With V trimmed by 8 bases and J by 3 bases, 10 bases remained unmatched. Germline CDR1 SEHNR, CDR2 FQNEAQ (reference sequence). The CDR3 runs to 15 residues.

Turning to this clonotype: This may be a read error, as it is one base from a much larger clone. The chain joins TRBV6-6 to TRBJ1-5; D gene uncertain. This CDR3 is 14 amino acids long. From germline, CDR1 is MNHNY and CDR2 SVGAGI (reference sequence). This CDR3 reads CASEKGFGNRPQHF. The CDR3, as DNA: TGTGCCAGCGAGAAGGGTTTCGGCAATCGGCCCCAGCATTTT.

This chain links TRBV30 with TRBJ1-6; D possibly corresponds to TRBD1 (5 bases). The germline V gene has CDR1 GTSNPN and CDR2 SVGIG (reference sequence). This CDR3 contains 12 residues. This CDR3 is CAYRRGNSPLHF. The DNA of the CDR3 is TGTGCTTATAGGCGGGGCAATTCACCCCTCCACTTT.

CDR3 loop: CAADRGQETQYF. The CDR3 coding sequence is TGTGCCGCCGACAGGGGCCAAGAGACCCAGTACTTC. V and J are TRBV30 and TRBJ2-5; 8 bases align to TRBD1. CDR1 and CDR2 (germline): GTSNPN, SVGIG (reference sequence). The CDR3 covers 12 residues. J was trimmed by 1 base and V by 8 bases; bases with no gene match: 3.

This clonotype turned up a few times. The chain uses TRBV6-2 or TRBV6-3 and TRBJ1-1; maybe TRBD1 (5 bases). V lost 0 bases and J lost 5, with 10 bases in between. The CDR3 covers 14 residues. Per the germline V gene, CDR1 is MNHEY and CDR2 is SVGEGT. The DNA for the CDR3 is TGTGCCAGCAGTTACTCCCAGGGAAGTACTGAAGCTTTCTTT. The encoded protein is CASSYSQGSTEAFF.

Many counts were recorded for this clonotype. The CDR3 nucleotides are TGTGCCACCAGTCCCCCAAGCGCGGCTAGCGGGGTTGAGACCCAGTACTTC. Its translation: CATSPPSAASGVETQYF. V is TRBV24-1 and J is TRBJ2-5; 9 bases align to TRBD2. Germline V gene lookup returns CDR1 KGHDR and CDR2 SFDVKD. V lost 6 bases to trimming and J lost 5 bases; unmatched junction nucleotides: 15. The CDR3 consists of 17 residues.

This clonotype showed up many times. The V call is TRBV7-8, the J call TRBJ2-7; no definite D call. Germline-derived CDR1 and CDR2 are SGHVS and FQNEAQ. V was shortened by 5 bases and J by 0 bases, with 14 bases between the two germline ends. The CDR3 has 15 amino acids. CDR3 nucleotides: TGTGCCAGCAGCAAGACTCATCCCGGCTCCTACGAGCAGTACTTC. This encodes CASSKTHPGSYEQYF.

The chain carries TRBV19 and TRBJ2-6; 12 positions match TRBD1. The V segment lost 11 bases and the J segment 1 base; nucleotides outside the gene matches: 6. The CDR3 length is 16 residues. From germline, CDR1 is LNHDA and CDR2 SQIVND (reference sequence). The CDR3 loop is CARGTGGKSGANVLTF. CDR3 nucleotide sequence: TGTGCCCGGGGGACAGGGGGCAAGTCTGGGGCCAACGTCCTGACTTTC. The full variable domain, completed using reference TRBV19 and TRBJ2-6, is DGGITQSPKYLFRKEGQNVTLSCEQNLNHDAMYWYRQDPGQGLRLIYYSQIVNDFQKGDIAEGYSVSREKKESFPLTVTSAQKNPTAFYLCARGTGGKSGANVLTFGAGSRLTVL.

This clonotype was recorded a few times. Compared with germline, one end of the junction differs, possibly owing to a read error. This chain connects TRBV20-1 to TRBJ2-3, with D perhaps TRBD1 (5 bases). Germline lookup yields CDR1 DFQATT and CDR2 SNEGSKA (reference sequence). The CDR3 contains 14 residues. The DNA for the CDR3 is TGCAGTGCTGGAGATATAAGGGTAACAGGTACGCAGTATTTT. It encodes CSAGDIRVTGTQYF.

The chain joins TRBV10-3 to TRBJ2-6; D may be TRBD1 (5 bases). The CDR3 runs to 15 residues. The germline V gene encodes CDR1 ENHRY and CDR2 SYGVKD. V was cut by 8 bases and J by 0 bases, with 11 bases left in between. CDR3 DNA sequence: TGTGCCATCCGAGCAGGGCCCTCTGGGGCCAACGTCCTGACTTTC. It translates to CAIRAGPSGANVLTF.